This T cell receptor (beta chain) was identified during a study of blood T cell repertoires in COVID-19. Germline values: CDR1 MNHEY, CDR2 SMNVEV (reference sequence). J was trimmed by 0 bases and V by 1 base; bases with no gene match: 2. This CDR3 contains 15 residues. Original processing notes: For nucleated cells, counts were estimated from reference gene primer amplification. Some clones are missing from TCRdb's copy, which holds only in-frame ones; the method was immunoSEQ multiplex PCR. V and J calls and clone size are given by that table; D and trimming were obtained from the DNA. The sample includes 200,000 or so clones, approximately 81% of them seen just once.

Source material: peripheral blood. The TCR originated in a woman aged 80 or over with COVID-19, enrolled during active disease. This chain uses TRBV27 with TRBJ1-2, with 7 bases lining up with TRBD1. DNA for the CDR3: TGTGCCAGCAGTTTATATCAGGGGGCTAACTATGGCTACACCTTC. Translated: CASSLYQGANYGYTF.